Shown below are 11 T cell receptor beta chains from a single sample sequenced in a study of shared clonotypes between healthy human individuals. Assay: immunoSEQ multiplex PCR; the TCRdb copy retains only in-frame clones and omits some. The data show around 510,000 clones, just over 75% seen once. Input material: PBMCs. These receptors came from a woman in her forties in good health. Some clones in this sample may be carry-over from other donors' samples.

On this clone itself: The identical CDR3 is also encoded by other nucleotide sequences in the sample. This chain connects TRBV5-1 to TRBJ2-5; the D call may be TRBD1 or TRBD2 (5 bases each). From germline, CDR1 is SGHRS and CDR2 YFSETQ. Deletions cut 3 bases from V and 5 bases from J, with 5 bases between. This CDR3 has 11 amino acids. The CDR3 loop is CASSWGETQYF. For the CDR3, the DNA is TGCGCCAGCAGCTGGGGGGAGACCCAGTACTTC.

The chain links TRBV5-1 to TRBJ1-1, with unresolved D. The CDR3 extends over 17 amino acids. Germline values: CDR1 SGHRS, CDR2 YFSETQ. V was shortened by 0 bases and J by 1 base, with 16 bases between the two germline ends. CDR3 in DNA: TGCGCCAGCAGCTTGGCCTCAACAGCGGTTCCGAACACTGAAGCTTTCTTT. As protein: CASSLASTAVPNTEAFF.

To note about this clone: Other DNA sequences in the same sample also yield this CDR3. The chain links TRBV5-1 to TRBJ2-2; 12 bases map to TRBD2. Looked up from germline, CDR1 is SGHRS and CDR2 is YFSETQ. This CDR3 comprises 18 residues. Trimming took 4 bases from V and 5 from J; bases not matched to a gene: 12. The CDR3 nucleotides read TGCGCCAGCAGCGTCCCAAGTGGACTAGCGGGAAAAACCGGGGAGCTGTTTTTT. This sequence encodes CASSVPSGLAGKTGELFF.

This chain joins TRBV5-5 and TRBJ1-5, with a tentative D call TRBD1 (5 bases). CDR3 length equals 13 residues. V was clipped by 2 bases and J by 7 bases, with 10 bases between them. The germline V gene has CDR1 SGHKS and CDR2 YYEKEE (reference sequence). Here the CDR3 DNA reads TGTGCCAGCAGCTTCAGGGTTACGCAGCCCCAGCATTTT. Residues: CASSFRVTQPQHF.

V is TRBV5-4 and J is TRBJ2-3; perhaps D is TRBD1 or TRBD2 (5 bases each). There are 16 residues in the CDR3. Germline values: CDR1 SGHNT, CDR2 YYREEE (reference sequence). V dropped 4 bases and J dropped 4 bases, with 19 bases sitting between them. CDR3 bases: TGTGCCAGCAGCCTCGGGGCAGGAGTGGTCGCAGATACGCAGTATTTT. Translating it yields CASSLGAGVVADTQYF.

The chain combines TRBV27 with TRBJ2-1; perhaps TRBD1 as D (5 bases). This CDR3 has 15 amino acids. The V gene lost 3 bases and the J gene lost 6 bases, with 15 bases spanning the gap. Per the germline V gene, CDR1 is MNHEY and CDR2 is SMNVEV (reference sequence). The CDR3 loop is CASSFFGQGSNEQFF. CDR3 nucleotides: TGTGCCAGCAGTTTCTTTGGGCAGGGCTCCAATGAGCAGTTCTTC.

As DNA, the CDR3 is TGTGCCAGCAGCCCGGGTGGCCGTTCCTACGAGCAGTACTTC. The encoded protein is CASSPGGRSYEQYF. The V call is TRBV13, the J call TRBJ2-7; D uncertain. V was shortened by 5 bases and J by 1 base, with 12 bases between the two germline ends. Germline V gene lookup returns CDR1 PRHDT and CDR2 FYEKMQ (reference sequence). The CDR3 contains 14 residues.

The V call is TRBV11-2, the J call TRBJ1-4, with 11 bases matching TRBD1. The CDR3 loop spans 14 amino acids. J lost 8 bases, V lost 4 bases, and 3 bases had no gene match. Germline loops: CDR1 SGHAT, CDR2 FQNNGV. DNA for the CDR3: TGTGCCAGCAGCTCGGGACAGGGGGGGGAAAAACTGTTTTTT. As protein: CASSSGQGGEKLFF. Full variable domain (missing parts from reference TRBV11-2 and TRBJ1-4): EAGVAQSPRYKIIEKRQSVAFWCNPISGHATLYWYQQILGQGPKLLIQFQNNGVVDDSQLPKDRFSAERLKGVDSTLKIQPAKLEDSAVYLCASSSGQGGEKLFFGSGTQLSVL.

This chain connects TRBV6-5 to TRBJ2-3, with 7 bases identical to TRBD2. V lost 7 bases and J lost 6; bases outside the gene matches: 13. The CDR3 runs to 15 residues. The germline V gene has CDR1 MNHEY and CDR2 SVGAGI. In DNA form, the CDR3 reads TGTGCCAGCAAAGGTGGGAGGGCCCCGCCGGATACGCAGTATTTT. Translated, it gives CASKGGRAPPDTQYF.

This chain connects TRBV5-4 to TRBJ2-2; 13 bases are a match to TRBD2. The CDR3 has 16 residues. The germline gives CDR1 SGHNT, CDR2 YYREEE (reference sequence). Unmatched junction bases numbered 4, after V lost 4 bases and J lost 4 bases. CDR3 protein: CASSLRLAGGTGELFF. The CDR3, as DNA: TGTGCCAGCAGCCTTCGACTAGCGGGAGGCACCGGGGAGCTGTTTTTT.

The chain carries TRBV7-3 and TRBJ2-3; TRBD2 matches 12 bases. Trimming at V came to 5 bases and at J to 3 bases, leaving 6 bases not matched to a gene. The CDR3 length is 16 residues. From germline, CDR1 is SGHTA and CDR2 FQGTGA. Here the CDR3 reads CASSVRLAGETDTQYF. The CDR3 DNA follows: TGTGCCAGCAGCGTAAGACTAGCGGGAGAGACAGATACGCAGTATTTT.